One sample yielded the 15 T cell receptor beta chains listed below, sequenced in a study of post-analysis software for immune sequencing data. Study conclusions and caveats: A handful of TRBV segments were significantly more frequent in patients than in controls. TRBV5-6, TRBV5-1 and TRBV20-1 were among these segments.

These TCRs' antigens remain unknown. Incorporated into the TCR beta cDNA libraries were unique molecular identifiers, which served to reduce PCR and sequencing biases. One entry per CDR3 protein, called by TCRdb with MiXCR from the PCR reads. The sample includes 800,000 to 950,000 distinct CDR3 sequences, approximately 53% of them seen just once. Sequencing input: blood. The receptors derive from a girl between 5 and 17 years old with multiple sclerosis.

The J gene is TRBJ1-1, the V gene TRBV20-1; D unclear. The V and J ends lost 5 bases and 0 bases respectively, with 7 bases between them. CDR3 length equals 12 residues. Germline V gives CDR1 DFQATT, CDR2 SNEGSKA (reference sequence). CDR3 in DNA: TGCAGTGCTGACCGGATGAACACTGAAGCTTTCTTT. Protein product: CSADRMNTEAFF.

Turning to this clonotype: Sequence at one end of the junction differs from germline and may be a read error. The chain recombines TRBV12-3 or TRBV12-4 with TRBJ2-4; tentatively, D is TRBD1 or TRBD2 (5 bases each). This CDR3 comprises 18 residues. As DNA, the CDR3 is TGTACCAGCAGTTTAGGTCATTCGGGACCCCTAGCCAAAAACATTCAGTACTTC. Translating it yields CTSSLGHSGPLAKNIQYF.

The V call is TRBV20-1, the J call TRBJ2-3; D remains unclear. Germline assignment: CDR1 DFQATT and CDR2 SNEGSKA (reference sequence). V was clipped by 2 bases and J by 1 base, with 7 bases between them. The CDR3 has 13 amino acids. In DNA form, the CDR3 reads TGCAGTGCTAGATTAGGTGGCACAGATACGCAGTATTTT. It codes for CSARLGGTDTQYF.

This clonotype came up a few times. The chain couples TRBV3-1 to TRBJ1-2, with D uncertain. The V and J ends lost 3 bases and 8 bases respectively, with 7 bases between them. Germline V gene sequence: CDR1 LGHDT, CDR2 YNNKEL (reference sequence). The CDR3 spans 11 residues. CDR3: CASSHYLGYTF. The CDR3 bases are TGTGCCAGCAGCCATTATTTGGGCTACACCTTC. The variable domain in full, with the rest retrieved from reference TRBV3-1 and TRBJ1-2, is DTAVSQTPKYLVTQMGNDKSIKCEQNLGHDTMYWYKQDSKKFLKIMFSYNNKELIINETVPNRFSPKSPDKAHLNLHINSLELGDSAVYFCASSHYLGYTFGSGTRLTVV.

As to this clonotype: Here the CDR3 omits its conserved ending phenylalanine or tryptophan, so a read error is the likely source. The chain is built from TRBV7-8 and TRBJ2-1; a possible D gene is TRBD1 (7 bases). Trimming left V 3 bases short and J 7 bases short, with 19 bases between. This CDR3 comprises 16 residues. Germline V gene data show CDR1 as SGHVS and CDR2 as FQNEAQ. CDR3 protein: CASSLSRVAGGNEQFS. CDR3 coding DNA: TGTGCCAGCAGCTTGAGCCGGGTTGCAGGGGGGAATGAGCAGTTCTCC.

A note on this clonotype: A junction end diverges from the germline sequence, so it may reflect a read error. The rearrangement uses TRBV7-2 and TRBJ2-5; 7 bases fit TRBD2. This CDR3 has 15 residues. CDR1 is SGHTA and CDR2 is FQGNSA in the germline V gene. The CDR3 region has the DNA TGTGCCAGCAGCTTCCAGCGGGGAATCCAAGAGACCCGGTACTTC. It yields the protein CASSFQRGIQETRYF. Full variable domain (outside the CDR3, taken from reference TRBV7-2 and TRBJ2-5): GAGVSQSPSNKVTEKGKDVELRCDPISGHTALYWYRQSLGQGLEFLIYFQGNSAPDKSGLPSDRFSAERTGGSVSTLTIQRTQQEDSAVYLCASSFQRGIQETRYFGPGTRLLVL.

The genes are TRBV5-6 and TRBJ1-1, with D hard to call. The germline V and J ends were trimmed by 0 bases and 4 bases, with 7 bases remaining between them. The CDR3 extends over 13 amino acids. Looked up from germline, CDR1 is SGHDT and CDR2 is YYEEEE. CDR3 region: CASSLAPATEAFF. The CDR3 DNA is TGTGCCAGCAGCTTGGCCCCGGCCACTGAAGCTTTCTTT.

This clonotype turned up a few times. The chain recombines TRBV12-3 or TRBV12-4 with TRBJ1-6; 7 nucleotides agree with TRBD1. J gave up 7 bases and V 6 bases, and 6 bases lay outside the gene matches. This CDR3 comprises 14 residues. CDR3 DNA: TGTGCCAGCAGCCCCGGGACAGTAAATTCACCCCTCCACTTT. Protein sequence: CASSPGTVNSPLHF.

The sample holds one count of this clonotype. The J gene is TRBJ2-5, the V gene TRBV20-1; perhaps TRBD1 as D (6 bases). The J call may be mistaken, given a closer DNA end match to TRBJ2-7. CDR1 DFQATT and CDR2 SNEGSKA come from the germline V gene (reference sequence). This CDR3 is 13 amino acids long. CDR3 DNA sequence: TGCAGTGCTGTAGACAGGATGAGGAACGAGCAGTACTTC. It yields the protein CSAVDRMRNEQYF.

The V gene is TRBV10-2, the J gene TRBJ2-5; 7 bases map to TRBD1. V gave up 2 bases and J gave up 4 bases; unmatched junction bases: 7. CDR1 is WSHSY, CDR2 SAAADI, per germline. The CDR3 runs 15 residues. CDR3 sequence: CASSERDSLVETQYF. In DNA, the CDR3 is TGCGCCAGCAGTGAGCGGGACAGTTTGGTAGAGACCCAGTACTTC.

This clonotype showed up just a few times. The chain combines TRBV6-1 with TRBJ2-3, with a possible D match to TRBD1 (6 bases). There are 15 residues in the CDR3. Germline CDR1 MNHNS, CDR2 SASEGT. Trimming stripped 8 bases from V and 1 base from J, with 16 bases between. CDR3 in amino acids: CASVNRVGGTDTQYF. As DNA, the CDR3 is TGTGCCAGCGTAAACAGGGTCGGGGGCACAGATACGCAGTATTTT.

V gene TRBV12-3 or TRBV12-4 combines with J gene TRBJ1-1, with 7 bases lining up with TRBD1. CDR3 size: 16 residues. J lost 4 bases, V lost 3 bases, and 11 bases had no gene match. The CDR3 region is CASSFYPTGMGTEAFF. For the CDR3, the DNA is TGTGCCAGCAGTTTTTACCCGACAGGGATGGGCACTGAAGCTTTCTTT.

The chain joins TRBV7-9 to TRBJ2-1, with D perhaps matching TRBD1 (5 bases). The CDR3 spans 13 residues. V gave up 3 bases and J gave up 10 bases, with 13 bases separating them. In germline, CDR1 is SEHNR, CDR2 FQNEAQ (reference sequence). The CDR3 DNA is TGTGCCAGCAGCTTGCAGGGTCTGAGGGAGCAGTTCTTC. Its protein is CASSLQGLREQFF.

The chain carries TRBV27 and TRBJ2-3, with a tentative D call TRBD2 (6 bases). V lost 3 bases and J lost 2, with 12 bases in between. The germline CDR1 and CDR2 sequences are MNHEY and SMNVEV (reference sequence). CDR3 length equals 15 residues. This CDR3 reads CASSLRRLVTDTQYF. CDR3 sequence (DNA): TGTGCCAGCAGTTTGCGGCGACTAGTCACAGATACGCAGTATTTT.

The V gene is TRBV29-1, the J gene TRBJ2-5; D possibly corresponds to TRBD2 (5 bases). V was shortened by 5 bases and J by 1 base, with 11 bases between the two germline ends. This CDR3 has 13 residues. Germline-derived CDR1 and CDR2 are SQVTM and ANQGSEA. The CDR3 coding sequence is TGCAGCGTTCCGGTTAGCGTCCAAGAGACCCAGTACTTC. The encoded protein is CSVPVSVQETQYF.